These T cell receptor beta chains were read from a single sample in a study of OX40 agonist ivuxolimab in advanced cancers. Method: immunoSEQ multiplex PCR; TCRdb's copy keeps in-frame clones and lacks some. The table includes roughly 41,000 clones, about 91% detected once. Specimen: CD4+ or CD8+ T cells sorted from blood, collected in a trial of the OX40 agonist ivuxolimab. The receptors originated from an adult with an advanced solid tumor such as melanoma, head and neck, liver or kidney cancer. CDR3s include the opening cysteine and the closing phenylalanine or tryptophan. A D gene is named only where the DNA matches it firmly. Where a row states a size, it is once, few, many or the class of an expanded clone; other rows omit it.

clone size	V gene	D gene	J gene	CDR3 DNA	CDR3 protein
-	TRBV30	-	TRBJ2-4	TGTGCCTGGAGTACCAAGGCCAAAAACATTCAGTACTTC	CAWSTKAKNIQYF
medium-sized	TRBV29-1	-	TRBJ2-1	TGCAGCGTTGTTACGTCGGATTCCTACAATGAGCAGTTCTTC	CSVVTSDSYNEQFF
-	TRBV7-9	TRBD1	TRBJ1-1	TGTGCCAGCAGCCGCTTGACAGGGGGGATAGCGAACACTGAAGCTTTCTTT	CASSRLTGGIANTEAFF
-	TRBV2	-	TRBJ1-1	TGTGCCAGCCTCCTTAGTGGGCTGACGAACACTGAAGCTTTCTTT	CASLLSGLTNTEAFF
once	TRBV6-5	-	TRBJ1-5	TGTGCCAGCAGTTACTCGAGCGGGGATCAGCCCCAGCATTTT	CASSYSSGDQPQHF
-	TRBV13	TRBD1	TRBJ2-7	TGTGCCAGCAGCTCCAGATTGGACAGGGGATATCACGAGCAGTACTTC	CASSSRLDRGYHEQYF
-	TRBV27	TRBD2	TRBJ2-2	TGTGCCAGCACCGCACGCGGGAGAGGCGGGGAGCTGTTTTTT	CASTARGRGGELFF
few	TRBV7-3	-	TRBJ1-5	TGTGCCAGCAGCCTCACAAAAAGGGGCCGGGGGAGGATTCAGCCCCAGCATTTT	CASSLTKRGRGRIQPQHF
-	TRBV6-5	-	TRBJ1-1	TGTGCCAGCAGCGATACACTGAACACTGAAGCTTTCTTT	CASSDTLNTEAFF
-	TRBV7-9	-	TRBJ1-1	TGTGCCAGCAGCTTTCCAGGGACGGAAGCTTTCTTT	CASSFPGTEAFF
once	TRBV27	-	TRBJ1-2	TGTGCCAGCAGTGCCTTTGGGGGGGCGGGTGGCTACACCTTC	CASSAFGGAGGYTF
-	TRBV12-5	-	TRBJ2-3	TGTGCTAGTGGTTATGGCACAGATACGCAGTATTTT	CASGYGTDTQYF
once	TRBV4-3	TRBD2	TRBJ2-6	TGCGCCAGCAGCCAAGAGACCCAAGCGGGAGGTGAGGGTTACGTCCTGACTTTC	CASSQETQAGGEGYVLTF
-	TRBV5-6	-	TRBJ2-3	TGTGCCAGCAGCTTTGGCGATACGCAGTATTTT	CASSFGDTQYF
-	TRBV7-7	TRBD2	TRBJ2-3	TGTGCTAGCAGCCCTACACTAGCGGACTACACAGATACGCAGTATTTT	CASSPTLADYTDTQYF
-	TRBV5-4	TRBD2	TRBJ2-7	TGTGCCAGCAGCCTGGGACTAGCGGGAGTTCTGTCCTACGAGCAGTACTTC	CASSLGLAGVLSYEQYF
-	TRBV19	-	TRBJ2-6	TGTGCCAGTAGTATAGGAGGGGCTGGGGCCAACGTCCTGACTTTC	CASSIGGAGANVLTF
-	TRBV6-5	-	TRBJ1-1	TGTGCCAGCAGTTACGGGCCGACCCCGAACACTGAAGCTTTCTTT	CASSYGPTPNTEAFF
once	TRBV27	TRBD2	TRBJ2-3	TGTGCCAGCAGTTTTGGGCGGGAGAGCACAGATACGCAGTATTTT	CASSFGRESTDTQYF